The count of the clone carrying this TCR beta chain is one. Antigen: not known. The sample belongs to a study of shared clonotypes between healthy human individuals. At the level of the study: Three CD4 naive, three CD4 memory, two CD8 naive and one CD8 memory plate were used per donor.

Study donors comprised healthy, HIV-negative adults devoid of recent acute infection or vaccination. Trimming removed 5 bases from V and 2 bases from J, with 14 bases in between. CDR1 KGHSH and CDR2 LQKENI come from the germline V gene. The CDR3 loop spans 15 amino acids. Study results and caveats: Sequencing depth was expected to affect clonotype sharing among donors. Several donors shared around 5.2% of their naive CD4 clonotypes.

Repertoires were generated with immunoSEQ multiplex PCR, while TCRdb's copy carries only in-frame clones and drops some. Among fewer than 2.5 million clones listed, approximately 93% were seen once. The sequenced sample was naive CD4+ T cells from PBMCs. Documented subset: CD45RA+ positively selected. V and J are TRBV18 and TRBJ2-3, with D possibly TRBD1 on 6 matching bases. The clonotype was recovered from a man aged 18 to 30 in good health. Some clones in this sample may be carry-over from other donors' samples. DNA for the CDR3: TGTGCCAGCTCATCGCAACAGGGTGACACAGATACGCAGTATTTT. Translated, it gives CASSSQQGDTDTQYF.